The clone carrying this T cell receptor beta chain is a singleton in its sample. Its antigen remains unknown. V lost 5 bases, J lost 6 bases, and 5 bases stayed unmatched. The CDR3 consists of 13 residues. Per the germline V gene, CDR1 is SGHAT and CDR2 is FQDESV (reference sequence). The PCR employed 60 Vbeta primers together with 13 Jbeta primers. Clones were sequenced by immunoSEQ multiplex PCR, and TCRdb holds only the in-frame ones, with some missing. The data contain under 200,000 clones, 70% to 80% of them singletons. This specimen comes from a study of cytomegalovirus exposure and HLA in healthy donors. Study-wide results and caveats: Reports indicate that TCR beta sequences accurately predicted the HLA-A and HLA-B alleles of most subjects. TRBV6-2, TRBV6-3 and other indistinguishable V segments were excluded. Most TCR sequences were seen very rarely across donors, but some public TCRs occurred in many.

The rearrangement links TRBV11-1 to TRBJ1-1; the match to TRBD1 covers 8 bases. Sequencing input: PBMCs. The sequence came from a man in his forties in good health and CMV-seronegative. CDR3 loop: CASSQDRDSEAFF. The CDR3 coding sequence is TGTGCCAGCAGCCAGGACAGGGATTCTGAAGCTTTCTTT.